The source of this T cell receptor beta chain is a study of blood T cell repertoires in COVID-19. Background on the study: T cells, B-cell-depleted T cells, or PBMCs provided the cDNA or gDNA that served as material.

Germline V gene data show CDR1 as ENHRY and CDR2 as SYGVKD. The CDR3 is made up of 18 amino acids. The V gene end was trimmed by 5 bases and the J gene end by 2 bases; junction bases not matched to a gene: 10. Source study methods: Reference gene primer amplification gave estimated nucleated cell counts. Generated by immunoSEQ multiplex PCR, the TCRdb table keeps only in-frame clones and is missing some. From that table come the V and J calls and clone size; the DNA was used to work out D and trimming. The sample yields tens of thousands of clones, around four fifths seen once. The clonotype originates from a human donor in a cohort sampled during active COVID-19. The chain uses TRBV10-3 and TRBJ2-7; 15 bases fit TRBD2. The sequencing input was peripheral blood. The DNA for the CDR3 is TGTGCCATCAGTCCCGGACTAGCGGGAGGGCCGTTCCCCTACGAGCAGTACTTC. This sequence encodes CAISPGLAGGPFPYEQYF.